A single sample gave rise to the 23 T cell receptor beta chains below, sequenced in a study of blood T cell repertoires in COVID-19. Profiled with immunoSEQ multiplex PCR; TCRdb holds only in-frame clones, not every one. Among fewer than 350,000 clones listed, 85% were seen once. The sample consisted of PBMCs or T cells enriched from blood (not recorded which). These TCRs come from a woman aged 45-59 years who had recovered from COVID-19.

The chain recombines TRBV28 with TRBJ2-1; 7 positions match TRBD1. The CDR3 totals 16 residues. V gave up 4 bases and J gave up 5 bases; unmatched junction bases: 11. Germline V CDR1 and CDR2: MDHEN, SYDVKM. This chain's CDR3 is CASSSTTTGINNEQFF. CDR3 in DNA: TGTGCCAGCAGTTCTACAACGACAGGGATAAACAATGAGCAGTTCTTC.

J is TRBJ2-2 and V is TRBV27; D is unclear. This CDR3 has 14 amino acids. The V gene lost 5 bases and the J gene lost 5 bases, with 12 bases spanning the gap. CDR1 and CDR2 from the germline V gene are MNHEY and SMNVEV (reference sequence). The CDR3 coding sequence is TGTGCCAGCAGTCCAGCTTGGGCGACCGGGGAGCTGTTTTTT. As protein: CASSPAWATGELFF.

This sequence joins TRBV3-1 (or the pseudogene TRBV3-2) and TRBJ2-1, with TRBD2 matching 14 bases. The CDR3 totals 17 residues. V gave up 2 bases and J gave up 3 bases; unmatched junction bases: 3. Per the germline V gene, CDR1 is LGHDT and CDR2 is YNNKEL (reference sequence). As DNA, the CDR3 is TGTGCCAGCAGCCAAAAGGGACTAGCGGGAGTCTACAATGAGCAGTTCTTC. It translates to CASSQKGLAGVYNEQFF.

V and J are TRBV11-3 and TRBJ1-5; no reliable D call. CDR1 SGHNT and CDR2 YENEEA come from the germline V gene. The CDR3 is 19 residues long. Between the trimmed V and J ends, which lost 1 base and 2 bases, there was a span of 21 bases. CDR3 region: CASSLGLGVQTFGNQPQHF. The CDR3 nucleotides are TGTGCCAGCAGCTTAGGTCTCGGGGTCCAGACGTTTGGCAATCAGCCCCAGCATTTT.

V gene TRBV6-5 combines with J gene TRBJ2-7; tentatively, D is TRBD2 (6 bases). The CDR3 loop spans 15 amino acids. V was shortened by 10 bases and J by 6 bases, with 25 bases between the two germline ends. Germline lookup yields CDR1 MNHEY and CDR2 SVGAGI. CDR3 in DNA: TGTGCCACCAACCCCTATAGTAGACTAGTCAGCGAGCAGTACTTC. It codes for CATNPYSRLVSEQYF.

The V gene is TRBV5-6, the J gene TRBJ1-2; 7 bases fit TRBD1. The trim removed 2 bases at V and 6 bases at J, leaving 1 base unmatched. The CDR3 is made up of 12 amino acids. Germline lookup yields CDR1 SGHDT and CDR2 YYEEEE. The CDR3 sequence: CASSLQGNGYTF. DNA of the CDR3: TGTGCCAGCAGCTTACAGGGGAATGGCTACACCTTC.

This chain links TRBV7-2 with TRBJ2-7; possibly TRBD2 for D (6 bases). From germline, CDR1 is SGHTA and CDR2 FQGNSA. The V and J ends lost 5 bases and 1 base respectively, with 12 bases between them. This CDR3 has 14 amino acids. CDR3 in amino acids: CASSQAGRSYEQYF. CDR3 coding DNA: TGTGCCAGCAGCCAAGCGGGCCGATCCTACGAGCAGTACTTC.

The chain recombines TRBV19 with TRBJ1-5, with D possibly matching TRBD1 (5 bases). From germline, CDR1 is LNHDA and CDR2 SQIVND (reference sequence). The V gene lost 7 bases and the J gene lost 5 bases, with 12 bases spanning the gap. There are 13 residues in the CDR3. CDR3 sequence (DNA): TGTGCCAGTACTAAGACGGGGGATCAGCCCCAGCATTTT. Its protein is CASTKTGDQPQHF.

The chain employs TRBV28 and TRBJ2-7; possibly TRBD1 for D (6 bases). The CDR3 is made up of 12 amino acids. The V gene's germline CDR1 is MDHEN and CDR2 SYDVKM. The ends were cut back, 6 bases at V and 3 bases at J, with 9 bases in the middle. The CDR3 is CASRDSLYEQYF. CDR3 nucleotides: TGTGCCAGCAGGGACAGCCTCTACGAGCAGTACTTC.

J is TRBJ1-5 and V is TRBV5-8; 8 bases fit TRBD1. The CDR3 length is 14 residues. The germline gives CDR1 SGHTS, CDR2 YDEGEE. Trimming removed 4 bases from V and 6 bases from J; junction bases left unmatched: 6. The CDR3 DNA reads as TGTGCCAGCAGCCGGGACAGGCCAGGTCAGCCCCAGCATTTT. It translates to CASSRDRPGQPQHF. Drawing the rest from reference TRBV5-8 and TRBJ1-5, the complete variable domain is EAGVTQSPTHLIKTRGQQATLRCSPISGHTSVYWYQQALGLGLQFLLWYDEGEERNRGNFPPRFSGRQFPNYSSELNVNALELEDSALYLCASSRDRPGQPQHFGDGTRLSIL.

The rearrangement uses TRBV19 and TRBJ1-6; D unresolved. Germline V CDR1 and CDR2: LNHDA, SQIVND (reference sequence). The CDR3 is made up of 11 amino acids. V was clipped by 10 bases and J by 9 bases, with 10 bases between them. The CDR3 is CATSGGSPLHF. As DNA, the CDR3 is TGTGCCACCTCTGGAGGTTCACCCCTCCACTTT.

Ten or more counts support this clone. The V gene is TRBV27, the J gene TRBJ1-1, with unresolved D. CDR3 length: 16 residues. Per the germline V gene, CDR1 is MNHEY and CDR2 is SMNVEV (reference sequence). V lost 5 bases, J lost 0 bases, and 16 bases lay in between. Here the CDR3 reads CASSPDGGHLNTEAFF. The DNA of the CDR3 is TGTGCCAGCAGTCCCGACGGAGGGCACCTGAACACTGAAGCTTTCTTT.

The CDR3 coding sequence is TGTGCCAGCAGCCCCAGACTCTTTTACGAGCAGTACTTC. The encoded protein is CASSPRLFYEQYF. The rearrangement links TRBV11-2 to TRBJ2-7; D not certain. CDR1 is SGHAT, CDR2 FQNNGV, per germline. Between the trimmed V and J ends, which lost 5 bases and 4 bases, there was a span of 12 bases. The CDR3 runs 13 residues.

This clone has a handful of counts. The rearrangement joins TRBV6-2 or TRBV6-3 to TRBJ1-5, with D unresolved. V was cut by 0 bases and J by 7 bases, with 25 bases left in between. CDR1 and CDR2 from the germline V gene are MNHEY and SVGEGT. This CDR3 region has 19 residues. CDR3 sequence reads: CASSYSRVDGMKKGQPQHF. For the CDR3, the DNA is TGTGCCAGCAGTTACTCGCGGGTGGACGGAATGAAAAAGGGACAGCCCCAGCATTTT.

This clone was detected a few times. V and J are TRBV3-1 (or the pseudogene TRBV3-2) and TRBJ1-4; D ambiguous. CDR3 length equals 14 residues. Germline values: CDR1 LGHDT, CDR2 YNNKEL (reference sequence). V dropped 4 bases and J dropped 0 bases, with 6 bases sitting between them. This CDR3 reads CASSPRATNEKLFF. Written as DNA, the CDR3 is TGTGCCAGCAGCCCCCGCGCAACTAATGAAAAACTGTTTTTT.

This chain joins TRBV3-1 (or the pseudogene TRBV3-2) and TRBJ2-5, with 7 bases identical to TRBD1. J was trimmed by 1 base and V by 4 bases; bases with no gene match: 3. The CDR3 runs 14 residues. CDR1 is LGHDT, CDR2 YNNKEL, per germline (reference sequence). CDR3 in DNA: TGTGCCAGCAGCCCGGGGACAGTCCAAGAGACCCAGTACTTC. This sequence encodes CASSPGTVQETQYF.

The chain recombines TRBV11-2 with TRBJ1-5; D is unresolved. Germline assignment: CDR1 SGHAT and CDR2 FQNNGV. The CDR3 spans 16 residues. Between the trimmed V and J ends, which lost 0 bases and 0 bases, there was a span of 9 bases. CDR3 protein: CASSLDSTNSNQPQHF. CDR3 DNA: TGTGCCAGCAGCTTAGACTCAACTAATAGCAATCAGCCCCAGCATTTT.

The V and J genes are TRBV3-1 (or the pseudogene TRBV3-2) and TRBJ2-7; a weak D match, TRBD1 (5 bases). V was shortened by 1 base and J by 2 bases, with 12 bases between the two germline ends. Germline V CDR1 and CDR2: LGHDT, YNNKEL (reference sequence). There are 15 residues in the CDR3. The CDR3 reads CASSQAAAGPYEQYF. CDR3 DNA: TGTGCCAGCAGCCAAGCCGCGGCAGGGCCCTACGAGCAGTACTTC.

CDR3 sequence (DNA): TGTGCCAGCAGTGCTCAAGCGGGAGTAGTCTACAATGAGCAGTTCTTC. The encoded protein is CASSAQAGVVYNEQFF. The chain has TRBV2 and TRBJ2-1, with 8 positions matching TRBD2. The CDR3 has 16 residues. V was clipped by 4 bases and J by 3 bases; unmatched bases: 8. Germline V lookup: CDR1 SNHLY, CDR2 FYNNEI.

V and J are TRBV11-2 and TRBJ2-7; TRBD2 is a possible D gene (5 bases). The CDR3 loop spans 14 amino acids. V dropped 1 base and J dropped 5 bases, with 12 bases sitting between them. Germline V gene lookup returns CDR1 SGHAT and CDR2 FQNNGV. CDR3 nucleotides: TGTGCCAGCAGCTTAGCGGGAAATCGGCACGAGCAGTACTTC. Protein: CASSLAGNRHEQYF.

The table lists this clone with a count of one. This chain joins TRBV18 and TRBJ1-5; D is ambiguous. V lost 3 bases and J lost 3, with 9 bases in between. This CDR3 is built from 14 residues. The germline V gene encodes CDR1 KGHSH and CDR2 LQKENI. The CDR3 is CASSPVQFNQPQHF. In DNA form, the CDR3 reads TGTGCCAGCTCACCGGTACAGTTCAATCAGCCCCAGCATTTT.

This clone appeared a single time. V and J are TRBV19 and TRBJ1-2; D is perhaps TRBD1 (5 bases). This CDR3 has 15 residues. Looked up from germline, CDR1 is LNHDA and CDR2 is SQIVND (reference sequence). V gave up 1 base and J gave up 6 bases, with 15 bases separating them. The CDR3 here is CASSIGPGPRDGYTF. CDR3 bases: TGTGCCAGTAGTATAGGTCCAGGGCCACGAGATGGCTACACCTTC.

The CDR3 loop is CASSLVAGPSNQPQHF. The CDR3 DNA is TGTGCCAGCAGTTTAGTCGCAGGGCCTAGCAATCAGCCCCAGCATTTT. V usage is TRBV28 and J usage is TRBJ1-5; TRBD1 is a possible D gene (5 bases). The CDR3 has 16 residues. The germline gives CDR1 MDHEN, CDR2 SYDVKM. V shed 2 bases and J shed 0 bases, with 11 bases lying between them. Full variable domain (remainder filled in from reference TRBV28 and TRBJ1-5): DVKVTQSSRYLVKRTGEKVFLECVQDMDHENMFWYRQDPGLGLRLIYFSYDVKMKEKGDIPEGYSVSREKKERFSLILESASTNQTSMYLCASSLVAGPSNQPQHFGDGTRLSIL.